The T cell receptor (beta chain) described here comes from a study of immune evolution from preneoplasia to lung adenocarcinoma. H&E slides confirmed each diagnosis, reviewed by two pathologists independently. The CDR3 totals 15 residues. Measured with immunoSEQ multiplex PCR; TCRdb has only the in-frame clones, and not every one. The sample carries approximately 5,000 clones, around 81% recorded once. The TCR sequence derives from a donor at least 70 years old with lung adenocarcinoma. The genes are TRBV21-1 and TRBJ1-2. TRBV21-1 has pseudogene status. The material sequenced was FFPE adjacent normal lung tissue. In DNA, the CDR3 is TGTGCCAGCTCCGAGACCTTTGACCAGCTACATGGCTACACCTTT. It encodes CASSETFDQLHGYTF.